This T cell receptor (beta chain) was retrieved from a study of T-cell reconstitution after alpha-beta-depleted transplantation in children. Study results and caveats: Where some patients showed high TCRbeta diversity at day 60, it came from recipient T cells and thymic progenitors that had survived. By one year post-transplant, T-cell counts and diversity largely arose from T cells that were newly produced. Several hundred graft clones that had expanded were reportedly the source of alpha-beta T cells about two months after transplant.

In regard to this clonotype: Its matching antigen is unknown.

CDR3 length: 16 residues. Trimming removed 2 bases from V and 2 bases from J, with 15 bases in between. CDR1 is SNHLY, CDR2 FYNNEI, per germline. Construction of the TCRbeta library involved unique molecular identifiers. TCRdb reprocessed the PCR reads with MiXCR, giving one entry per CDR3 protein. The data show about 830,000 distinct CDR3 sequences, approximately 15% seen once. The origin of this receptor is a male patient between 5 and 17 years old who had a stem cell transplant for acute lymphoblastic leukemia, so the T cells may come from the graft donor. The sample was PBMCs, mostly from graft donor cells, taken 360 days after TCRalphabeta/CD19-depleted stem cell transplant. The chain is built from TRBV2 and TRBJ2-5; no definite D call. Written as DNA, the CDR3 is TGTGCCAGCAGTGAATCCCTTGTGGGTATGCAAGAGACCCAGTACTTC. Translated: CASSESLVGMQETQYF. The full variable domain, completed using reference TRBV2 and TRBJ2-5, is EPEVTQTPSHQVTQMGQEVILRCVPISNHLYFYWYRQILGQKVEFLVSFYNNEISEKSEIFDDQFSVERPDGSNFTLKIRSTKLEDSAMYFCASSESLVGMQETQYFGPGTRLLVL.